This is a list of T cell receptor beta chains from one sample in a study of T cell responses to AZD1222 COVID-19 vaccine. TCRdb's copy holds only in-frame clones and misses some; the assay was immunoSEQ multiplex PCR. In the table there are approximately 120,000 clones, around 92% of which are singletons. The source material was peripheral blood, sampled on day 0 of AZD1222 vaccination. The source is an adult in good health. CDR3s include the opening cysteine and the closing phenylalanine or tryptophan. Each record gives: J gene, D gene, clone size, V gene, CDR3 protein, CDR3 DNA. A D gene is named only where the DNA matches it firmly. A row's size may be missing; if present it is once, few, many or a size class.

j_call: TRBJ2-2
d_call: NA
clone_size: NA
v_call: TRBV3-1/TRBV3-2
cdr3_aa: CASSHRDRTGELFF
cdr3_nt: TGTGCCAGCAGTCATCGAGACAGGACCGGGGAGCTGTTTTTT

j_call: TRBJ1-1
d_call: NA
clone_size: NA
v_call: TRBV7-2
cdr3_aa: CASSLGGALNTEAFF
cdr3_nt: TGTGCCAGCAGCTTAGGAGGGGCTTTGAACACTGAAGCTTTCTTT

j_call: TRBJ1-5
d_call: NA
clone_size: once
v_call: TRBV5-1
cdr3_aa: CASSLTGTSNQPQHF
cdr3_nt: TGCGCCAGCAGCTTGACGGGAACGAGCAATCAGCCCCAGCATTTT

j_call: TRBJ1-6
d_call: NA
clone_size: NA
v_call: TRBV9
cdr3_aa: CASGNNSPLHF
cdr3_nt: TGTGCCAGCGGTAATAATTCACCCCTCCACTTT

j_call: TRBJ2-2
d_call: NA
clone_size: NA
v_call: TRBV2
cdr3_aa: CASSGPTNTGELFF
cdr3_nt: TGTGCCAGCAGTGGCCCTACGAACACCGGGGAGCTGTTTTTT

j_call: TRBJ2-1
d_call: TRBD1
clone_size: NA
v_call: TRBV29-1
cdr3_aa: CSVEVGQGAGEQFF
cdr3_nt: TGCAGCGTTGAAGTGGGACAGGGAGCAGGTGAGCAGTTCTTC

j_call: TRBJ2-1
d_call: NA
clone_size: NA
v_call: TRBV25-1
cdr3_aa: CASSEYKLSYNEQFF
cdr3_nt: TGTGCCAGCAGTGAATACAAGTTATCCTACAATGAGCAGTTCTTC

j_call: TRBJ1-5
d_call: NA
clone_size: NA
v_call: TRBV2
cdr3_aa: CASSYVSGDQPQHF
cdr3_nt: TGTGCCAGCAGTTACGTATCAGGGGATCAGCCCCAGCATTTT

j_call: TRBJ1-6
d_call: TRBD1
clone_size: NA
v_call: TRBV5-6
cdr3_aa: CASSGVGTGVYSPLHF
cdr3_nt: TGTGCCAGCAGCGGGGTAGGGACAGGGGTTTATTCACCCCTCCACTTT

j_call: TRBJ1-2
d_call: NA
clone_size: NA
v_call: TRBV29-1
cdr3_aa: CSVTRGAGYGYTF
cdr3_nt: TGCAGCGTGACTCGGGGGGCGGGTTATGGCTACACCTTC

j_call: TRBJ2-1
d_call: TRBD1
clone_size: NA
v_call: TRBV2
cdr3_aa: CASSEDRGGYNEQFF
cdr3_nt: TGTGCCAGCAGCGAGGACAGGGGTGGTTACAATGAGCAGTTCTTC

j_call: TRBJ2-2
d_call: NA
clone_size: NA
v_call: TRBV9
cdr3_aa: CASSVATQGGELFF
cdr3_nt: TGTGCCAGCAGCGTAGCTACGCAGGGCGGGGAGCTGTTTTTT

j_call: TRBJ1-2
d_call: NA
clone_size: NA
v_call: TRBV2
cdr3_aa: CASSEGRGANYGYTF
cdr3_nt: TGTGCCAGCAGTGAAGGCAGGGGAGCTAACTATGGCTACACCTTC

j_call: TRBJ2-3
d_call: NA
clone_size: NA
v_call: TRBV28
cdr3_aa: CASSSLGRDSTDTQYF
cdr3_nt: TGTGCCAGCAGTTCCCTCGGGCGGGACTCCACAGATACGCAGTATTTT

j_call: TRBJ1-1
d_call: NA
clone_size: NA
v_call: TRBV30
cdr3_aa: CAWSVRAWRTEAFF
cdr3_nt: TGTGCCTGGAGTGTACGGGCCTGGCGGACTGAAGCTTTCTTT

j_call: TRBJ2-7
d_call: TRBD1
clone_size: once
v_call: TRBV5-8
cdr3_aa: CASSLPGQIYEQYF
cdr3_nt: TGTGCCAGCAGCTTGCCGGGACAGATCTACGAGCAGTACTTC

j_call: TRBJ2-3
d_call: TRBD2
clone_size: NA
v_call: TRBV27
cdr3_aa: CASSRLAGGPGTDTQYF
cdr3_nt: TGTGCCAGCAGTAGACTAGCGGGAGGGCCGGGGACAGATACGCAGTATTTT

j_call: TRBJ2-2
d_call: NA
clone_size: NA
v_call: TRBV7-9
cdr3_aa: CASSLLAGRAAGELFF
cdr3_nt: TGTGCCAGCAGCTTACTTGCGGGCAGGGCGGCCGGGGAGCTGTTTTTT